This TCR beta chain appears in the sequencing data of a study of shared T cell receptors in the human thymus. The method was immunoSEQ multiplex PCR; TCRdb's version includes in-frame clones alone and lacks a portion of them. The data contain under 700,000 clones, 75% to 85% of them seen just once; the ten biggest clones take up roughly 0.013%. Germline values: CDR1 MRHNA, CDR2 SNTAGT. CDR3 length equals 12 residues. The V gene lost 3 bases and the J gene lost 7 bases, with 10 bases spanning the gap. The sample was also linked to a second study, of human thymus T cells. From that second work: Healthy Finnish infants undergoing corrective surgery for congenital heart defects provided the donor material. Among unrelated individuals, related research reported thymic repertoires that overlapped highly.

This clonotype was obtained from a boy under three years old with a congenital heart defect. Sequencing was carried out using thymocytes. This chain links TRBV6-4 with TRBJ2-7; no clear D. DNA of the CDR3: TGTGCCAGCAGTGAGGAGAAGAGTGAGCAGTACTTC. Its translation: CASSEEKSEQYF.